This T cell receptor beta chain was recovered during a study of cytotoxic CD8 clonotypes in ibrutinib-treated CLL. Study at large: Of the patients, roughly 10 were relapsed/refractory, about 16 treatment-naive and about 17 IGHV unmutated.

This clone was counted a few times. Trimming removed 0 bases from V and 5 bases from J, with 7 bases in between. This CDR3 has 13 residues. The germline gives CDR1 LNHNV, CDR2 YYDKDF (reference sequence). TCRdb's table, derived via immunoSEQ multiplex PCR, lists solely in-frame clones and lacks some. Among some 350,000 clones, about 64% were seen once, and the ten largest hold around 6.5%. The receptor's source is a human donor with chronic lymphocytic leukemia. Sequencing used PBMCs, obtained after 36 months of ibrutinib treatment. This chain joins TRBV15 and TRBJ1-1; no reliable D call. For the CDR3, the DNA is TGTGCCACCAGCAGAGATTGGGTTACTGAAGCTTTCTTT. It is translated as CATSRDWVTEAFF.